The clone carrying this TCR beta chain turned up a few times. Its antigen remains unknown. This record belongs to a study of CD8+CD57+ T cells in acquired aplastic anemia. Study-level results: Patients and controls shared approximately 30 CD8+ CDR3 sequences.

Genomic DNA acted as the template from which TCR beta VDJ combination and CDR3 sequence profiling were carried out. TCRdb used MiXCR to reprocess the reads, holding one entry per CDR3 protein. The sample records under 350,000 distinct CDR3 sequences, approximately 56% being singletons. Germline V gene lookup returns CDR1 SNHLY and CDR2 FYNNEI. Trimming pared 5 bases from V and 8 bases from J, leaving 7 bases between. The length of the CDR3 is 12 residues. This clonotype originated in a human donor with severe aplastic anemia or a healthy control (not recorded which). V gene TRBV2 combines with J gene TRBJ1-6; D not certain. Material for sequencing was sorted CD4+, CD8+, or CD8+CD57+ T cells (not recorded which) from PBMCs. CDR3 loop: CASSQVDSPLHF. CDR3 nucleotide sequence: TGTGCCAGCAGTCAGGTGGATTCACCCCTCCACTTT.